These 26 T cell receptor beta chains share one sample of origin, sequenced in a study of OX40 agonist ivuxolimab in advanced cancers. Sequencing was performed with immunoSEQ multiplex PCR; in TCRdb, only in-frame clones are kept and a portion is missing. This table has some 50,000 clones, over 75% appearing once. The sequencing here drew on CD4+ or CD8+ T cells sorted from blood, taken in a trial of the OX40 agonist ivuxolimab. The source of these receptors is an adult with an advanced solid tumor such as melanoma, head and neck, liver or kidney cancer.

The chain has TRBV25-1 and TRBJ2-6; D gene unclear. The length of the CDR3 is 14 residues. CDR1 and CDR2 from the germline V gene are MGHDK and SYGVNS. Trimming took off 3 bases at V and 4 bases at J, with 7 bases between the two ends. CDR3 in DNA: TGTGCCAGCAGTGATCCGTCCGGGGCCAACGTCCTGACTTTC. Translated, it gives CASSDPSGANVLTF.

This chain joins TRBV6-5 and TRBJ2-7; 12 bases match TRBD1. The CDR3 runs to 14 residues. From germline, CDR1 is MNHEY and CDR2 SVGAGI. With 8 bases clipped from V and 6 bases from J, the junction kept 8 bases outside the gene matches. CDR3 loop: CASCVSGQGAEQYF. Written as DNA, the CDR3 is TGTGCCAGCTGTGTCTCGGGACAGGGGGCCGAGCAGTACTTC.

The chain recombines TRBV18 with TRBJ1-4; D gene ambiguous. The CDR3 length is 15 residues. The germline gives CDR1 KGHSH, CDR2 LQKENI. V was trimmed by 3 bases and J by 5 bases, leaving 13 bases between them. The CDR3 region is CASSPMQVTNEKLFF. The CDR3 DNA sequence: TGTGCCAGCTCACCCATGCAGGTTACCAATGAAAAACTGTTTTTT.

The chain combines TRBV4-2 with TRBJ1-5; D unclear. This CDR3 has 13 amino acids. Per germline, CDR1 LGHNA and CDR2 YNFKEQ. V gave up 4 bases and J gave up 1 base, with 5 bases separating them. CDR3: CASSLGSNQPQHF. The CDR3 DNA follows: TGTGCCAGCAGCCTTGGCAGCAATCAGCCCCAGCATTTT.

The chain uses TRBV28 and TRBJ2-1, with 7 bases lining up with TRBD1. The CDR3 is 16 amino acids. Germline V lookup: CDR1 MDHEN, CDR2 SYDVKM. V lost 6 bases to trimming and J lost 8 bases; unmatched junction nucleotides: 16. The CDR3 DNA reads as TGTGCCAGCAGCACATCTGAGACAGGGTGGTACGATGAGCAGTTCTTC. Amino acids: CASSTSETGWYDEQFF.

This rearrangement joins TRBV19 to TRBJ1-1; TRBD1 aligns across 7 bases. Germline loops: CDR1 LNHDA, CDR2 SQIVND (reference sequence). Trimming cost V 6 bases and J 5 bases; bases outside gene matches: 6. This CDR3 has 13 residues. The CDR3 bases are TGTGCCAGTAGAGGACAGGTGGGGACTGAAGCTTTCTTT. As protein: CASRGQVGTEAFF. Looking up the rest from reference TRBV19 and TRBJ1-1 gives the full variable domain: DGGITQSPKYLFRKEGQNVTLSCEQNLNHDAMYWYRQDPGQGLRLIYYSQIVNDFQKGDIAEGYSVSREKKESFPLTVTSAQKNPTAFYLCASRGQVGTEAFFGQGTRLTVV.

The chain employs TRBV18 and TRBJ1-6; weak D call: TRBD1 (5 bases). The CDR3 loop spans 13 amino acids. V dropped 0 bases and J dropped 9 bases, with 6 bases sitting between them. Germline values: CDR1 KGHSH, CDR2 LQKENI. The CDR3 sequence is CASSPPGVSPLHF. CDR3 bases: TGTGCCAGCTCACCACCGGGGGTTTCACCCCTCCACTTT.

The chain couples TRBV6-4 to TRBJ2-2; a weak D match, TRBD1 (5 bases). Trimming removed 2 bases at V and 4 bases at J, with 11 bases between. CDR1 is MRHNA, CDR2 SNTAGT, per germline. The CDR3 sequence is 15 residues long. The CDR3 DNA sequence: TGTGCCAGCAGTGACGGGCAGGGTACCACCGGGGAGCTGTTTTTT. The encoded protein is CASSDGQGTTGELFF.

V gene TRBV7-3 combines with J gene TRBJ2-5, with D uncertain. The CDR3 covers 9 residues. Germline V gene lookup returns CDR1 SGHTA and CDR2 FQGTGA. Trimming cost V 5 bases and J 13 bases, with 8 bases left between them. The DNA for the CDR3 is TGTGCCAGCAGCCCTCGTCCGTACTTC. It is translated as CASSPRPYF.

The rearrangement links TRBV5-1 to TRBJ2-1; D gene uncertain. CDR1 and CDR2 from the germline V gene are SGHRS and YFSETQ. The CDR3 has 13 residues. Trimming stripped 4 bases from V and 5 bases from J, with 10 bases between. CDR3 protein: CASSPRPNNEQFF. The CDR3 coding sequence is TGCGCCAGCAGCCCCCGGCCGAACAATGAGCAGTTCTTC.

This clone was seen a single time. CDR3 DNA: TGTGCCAGCAGTTCCACAGGGTACGAGCAGTACTTC. Its protein product is CASSSTGYEQYF. The chain joins TRBV28 to TRBJ2-7; a possible D gene is TRBD1 (6 bases). Germline-derived CDR1 and CDR2 are MDHEN and SYDVKM. The CDR3 runs to 12 residues. V lost 4 bases to trimming and J lost 4 bases, with 8 bases between them. The whole variable domain, remainder taken from reference TRBV28 and TRBJ2-7, is DVKVTQSSRYLVKRTGEKVFLECVQDMDHENMFWYRQDPGLGLRLIYFSYDVKMKEKGDIPEGYSVSREKKERFSLILESASTNQTSMYLCASSSTGYEQYFGPGTRLTVT.

The rearrangement uses TRBV4-3 and TRBJ2-5, with 9 bases fitting TRBD2. The CDR3 is 19 residues long. Trimming took 1 base from V and 2 from J; bases not matched to a gene: 14. CDR1 and CDR2 (germline): LGHNA, YSLEER. The chain's CDR3 is CASSQGASGAPQPQETQYF. CDR3 sequence (DNA): TGCGCCAGCAGCCAAGGGGCTAGCGGGGCCCCCCAACCGCAAGAGACCCAGTACTTC.

This chain uses TRBV9 with TRBJ2-2; 13 nucleotides line up with TRBD2. J lost 1 base, V lost 0 bases, and 0 bases had no gene match. The germline V gene has CDR1 SGDLS and CDR2 YYNGEE. The CDR3 loop spans 17 amino acids. As DNA, the CDR3 is TGTGCCAGCAGCGTAGGACTAGCGGGGGGGAACACCGGGGAGCTGTTTTTT. Translating it yields CASSVGLAGGNTGELFF.

The count of this clone is one. At one of its ends the junction is not consistent with the germline gene, which may arise from a read error. The V call is TRBV28, the J call TRBJ2-3; tentative D call: TRBD2 (6 bases). This CDR3 is built from 13 residues. Per the germline V gene, CDR1 is MDHEN and CDR2 is SYDVKM. The CDR3 nucleotides are TGTGCCAACAGTCGGGGGATCGCAGATACGCAGTATTTT. Translating it yields CANSRGIADTQYF.

V usage is TRBV6-6 and J usage is TRBJ1-5; D is perhaps TRBD1 (6 bases). V was cut by 7 bases and J by 4 bases, with 17 bases left in between. Germline V gene lookup returns CDR1 MNHNY and CDR2 SVGAGI (reference sequence). The CDR3 runs 15 residues. DNA for the CDR3: TGTGCCAGCACAAAAGGAGGGGGGGGAAATCAGCCCCAGCATTTT. Its translation: CASTKGGGGNQPQHF.

The chain has TRBV18 and TRBJ2-5; a possible D gene is TRBD1 (7 bases). The germline V and J ends were trimmed by 2 bases and 2 bases, with 12 bases remaining between them. Germline V gives CDR1 KGHSH, CDR2 LQKENI. CDR3 length equals 15 residues. CDR3 protein: CASSPLQGGQETQYF. The CDR3 coding sequence is TGTGCCAGCTCACCATTGCAGGGGGGACAAGAGACCCAGTACTTC.

This clone was picked up one time. The CDR3 here is CASRSTRDGQAQYF. CDR3 coding DNA: TGTGCCAGCAGGTCCACCCGGGACGGCCAGGCACAGTACTTC. This rearrangement joins TRBV28 to TRBJ2-5; D tentatively fits TRBD1 or TRBD2 (5 bases each). V was cut by 6 bases and J by 11 bases, with 22 bases left in between. Germline CDR1 MDHEN, CDR2 SYDVKM. The CDR3 runs 14 residues.

This sequence joins TRBV28 and TRBJ2-1; D may correspond to TRBD1 or TRBD2 (5 bases each). This CDR3 has 15 amino acids. V shed 2 bases and J shed 0 bases, with 8 bases lying between them. Germline V gives CDR1 MDHEN, CDR2 SYDVKM. The CDR3: CASSLGGSSYNEQFF. The CDR3 coding sequence is TGTGCCAGCAGTTTAGGGGGATCCTCCTACAATGAGCAGTTCTTC.

This clone was seen once. The chain couples TRBV6-5 to TRBJ2-7; TRBD2 matches at 9 bases. The V and J ends lost 2 bases and 2 bases, in that order; junction bases with no gene match: 4. CDR3 length equals 15 residues. Per the germline V gene, CDR1 is MNHEY and CDR2 is SVGAGI. The CDR3 nucleotides read TGTGCCAGCAGTTACGGCGGGAGGGACGCCTACGAGCAGTACTTC. Translated: CASSYGGRDAYEQYF.

This rearrangement joins TRBV27 to TRBJ2-5; weak D call: TRBD1 (6 bases). The J call is in doubt because the DNA end fits TRBJ2-7 better. The germline CDR1 and CDR2 sequences are MNHEY and SMNVEV (reference sequence). This CDR3 contains 14 residues. The CDR3 reads CASRPGQYSYEQYF. DNA of the CDR3: TGTGCCAGCCGCCCCGGACAGTACTCCTACGAGCAGTACTTC.

The J gene is TRBJ2-1, the V gene TRBV5-4; D call uncertain. This CDR3 has 16 residues. V gave up 6 bases and J gave up 0 bases, with 16 bases separating them. CDR1 and CDR2 (germline): SGHNT, YYREEE (reference sequence). The CDR3, as DNA: TGTGCCAGCAACCGAGACATCCTAAACTCCTACAATGAGCAGTTCTTC. Encoded protein: CASNRDILNSYNEQFF.

This rearrangement joins TRBV25-1 to TRBJ1-1; a possible D gene is TRBD1 (6 bases). Germline CDR1 is MGHDK and CDR2 is SYGVNS. Trimming removed 4 bases at V and 3 bases at J, with 6 bases between. The CDR3 length is 12 residues. In nucleotides, the CDR3 is TGTGCCAGCAGTGGGGGGCACACTGAAGCTTTCTTT. It yields the protein CASSGGHTEAFF.

The rearrangement joins TRBV28 to TRBJ2-7; a weak D match, TRBD1 (6 bases). The V end lost 2 bases, the J end lost 6 bases, and 14 bases lay between the germline ends. This CDR3 has 14 residues. Per germline, CDR1 MDHEN and CDR2 SYDVKM. The CDR3 DNA follows: TGTGCCAGCAGTTTAACTAGTCTACAGGGCGAGCAGTACTTC. The encoded protein is CASSLTSLQGEQYF.

The chain employs TRBV19 and TRBJ2-3; possibly TRBD1 for D (5 bases). Germline V CDR1 and CDR2: LNHDA, SQIVND (reference sequence). V lost 4 bases to trimming and J lost 2 bases, with 10 bases between them. The length of the CDR3 is 14 residues. CDR3 amino acids: CASSNQGFTDTQYF. CDR3 coding DNA: TGTGCCAGTAGTAATCAGGGATTCACAGATACGCAGTATTTT.

The chain has TRBV7-9 and TRBJ2-1; TRBD1 or TRBD2 may be the D gene (6 bases each). In germline, CDR1 is SEHNR, CDR2 FQNEAQ (reference sequence). Between the trimmed V and J ends, which lost 4 bases and 7 bases, there was a span of 20 bases. The CDR3 extends over 16 amino acids. CDR3 sequence: CASSYPGGRVRNEQFF. The CDR3 DNA is TGTGCCAGCAGCTACCCCGGGGGCAGGGTAAGGAATGAGCAGTTCTTC.

The chain couples TRBV2 to TRBJ2-2; 9 bases agree with TRBD2. The CDR3 spans 14 residues. Germline V CDR1 and CDR2: SNHLY, FYNNEI. V dropped 7 bases and J dropped 5; count of bases not matched to a gene: 5. The CDR3 spells CASKERGVTGELFF. For the CDR3, the DNA is TGTGCCAGCAAGGAGCGGGGGGTAACCGGGGAGCTGTTTTTT.